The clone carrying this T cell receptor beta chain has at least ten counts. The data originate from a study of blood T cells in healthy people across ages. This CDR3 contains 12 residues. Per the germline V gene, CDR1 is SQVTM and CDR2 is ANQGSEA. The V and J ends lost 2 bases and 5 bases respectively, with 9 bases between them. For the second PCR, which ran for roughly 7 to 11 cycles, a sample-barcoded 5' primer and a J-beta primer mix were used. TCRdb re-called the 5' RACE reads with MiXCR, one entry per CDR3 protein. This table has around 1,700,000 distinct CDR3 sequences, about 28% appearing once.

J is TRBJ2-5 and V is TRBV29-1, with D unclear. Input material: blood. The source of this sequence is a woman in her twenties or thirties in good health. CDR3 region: CSVELGTETQYF. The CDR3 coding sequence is TGCAGCGTTGAACTGGGAACGGAGACCCAGTACTTC.